This T cell receptor beta chain was obtained from a study of technical replicates of blood from a handful of donors. Method: immunoSEQ multiplex PCR; TCRdb's copy keeps in-frame clones and lacks some. The sample consists of roughly 72,000 clones, about 92% of them appearing once. Per the germline V gene, CDR1 is KGHSH and CDR2 is LQKENI. This CDR3 contains 15 residues. V was clipped by 3 bases and J by 2 bases; unmatched bases: 3. The sequence derives from a human donor in good health. The specimen was T cells isolated from PBMCs. The genes are TRBV18 and TRBJ2-7, with 11 nucleotides matching TRBD2. The CDR3: CASSPGTSGTYEQYF. The DNA of the CDR3 is TGTGCCAGCTCACCGGGGACTAGCGGCACCTACGAGCAGTACTTC.